The 15 T cell receptor beta chains reported below all come from one sample, sequenced in a study of T cell repertoires in ileal Crohn's disease. Measured with immunoSEQ multiplex PCR; TCRdb has only the in-frame clones, and not every one. This repertoire shows approximately 4,000 clones, around 85% found once; its top ten account for about 6.5%. The sample was ileal tissue. The receptors here all came from an adult with Crohn's disease.

The sample holds one count of this clone. The chain couples TRBV6-5 to TRBJ2-7; TRBD1 is a possible D gene (5 bases). Germline V gene sequence: CDR1 MNHEY, CDR2 SVGAGI. The V end lost 3 bases, the J end lost 2 bases, and 8 bases lay between the germline ends. CDR3 length: 13 residues. CDR3 loop: CASSYDSAYEQYF. As DNA, the CDR3 is TGTGCCAGCAGTTATGACAGCGCCTACGAGCAGTACTTC.

The chain employs TRBV30 and TRBJ2-7; possible D gene TRBD2, 6 bases. The germline CDR1 and CDR2 sequences are GTSNPN and SVGIG (reference sequence). Deletions cut 2 bases from V and 4 bases from J, with 21 bases between. CDR3 length: 16 residues. The CDR3 coding sequence is TGTGCCTGGAGTAGTTTCTTCGGAGCGGGTCCTTACGAGCAGTACTTC. Its protein is CAWSSFFGAGPYEQYF. Full variable domain (rest looked up from reference TRBV30 and TRBJ2-7): SQTIHQWPATLVQPVGSPLSLECTVEGTSNPNLYWYRQAAGRGLQLLFYSVGIGQISSEVPQNLSASRPQDRQFILSSKKLLLSDSGFYLCAWSSFFGAGPYEQYFGPGTRLTVT.

The chain is built from TRBV18 and TRBJ2-7, with TRBD1 matching 10 bases. The CDR3 sequence is 15 residues long. Germline assignment: CDR1 KGHSH and CDR2 LQKENI. V shed 2 bases and J 2 bases; nucleotides not matched to a gene: 3. CDR3 sequence (DNA): TGTGCCAGCTCACCATTCGGACAGGGGGCCTACGAGCAGTACTTC. Protein sequence: CASSPFGQGAYEQYF.

There are a few counts of this clone. The chain is built from TRBV9 and TRBJ1-1; D remains unclear. Germline V lookup: CDR1 SGDLS, CDR2 YYNGEE. The CDR3 spans 15 residues. The ends were cut back, 0 bases at V and 5 bases at J, with 14 bases in the middle. CDR3 DNA: TGTGCCAGCAGCGTAGGTAGCGGGGAAATGACTGAAGCTTTCTTT. This translates into CASSVGSGEMTEAFF.

V gene TRBV2 combines with J gene TRBJ1-2; the D gene is possibly TRBD1 (6 bases). This CDR3 comprises 15 residues. The germline CDR1 and CDR2 sequences are SNHLY and FYNNEI. Trimming removed 3 bases from V and 0 bases from J, with 11 bases in between. CDR3 residues: CASSDQGQPNYGYTF. CDR3 nucleotide sequence: TGTGCCAGCAGTGATCAAGGACAGCCTAACTATGGCTACACCTTC.

This chain connects TRBV10-1 to TRBJ2-5; tentatively, D is TRBD2 (6 bases). Germline assignment: CDR1 WNHNN and CDR2 SYGVQD (reference sequence). The CDR3 loop spans 16 amino acids. The V gene lost 2 bases and the J gene lost 1 base, with 14 bases spanning the gap. Here the CDR3 DNA reads TGCGCCAGCAGTGAGGGAGGGCTGGGAAGCCAAGAGACCCAGTACTTC. Protein product: CASSEGGLGSQETQYF.

The gene calls are TRBV5-1 and TRBJ2-3; 12 bases agree with TRBD2. Germline V gene lookup returns CDR1 SGHRS and CDR2 YFSETQ. The CDR3 consists of 16 residues. The V and J ends lost 3 bases and 1 base, in that order; junction bases with no gene match: 3. The DNA of the CDR3 is TGCGCCAGCAGCTCATCTAGCGGGAGGGGCACAGATACGCAGTATTTT. Translating gives CASSSSSGRGTDTQYF.

The rearrangement uses TRBV27 and TRBJ2-7, with a possible D match to TRBD2 (5 bases). The ends were cut back, 2 bases at V and 1 base at J, with 6 bases in the middle. Looked up from germline, CDR1 is MNHEY and CDR2 is SMNVEV (reference sequence). The CDR3 sequence is 13 residues long. CDR3 region: CASSLAGSYEQYF. CDR3 DNA sequence: TGTGCCAGCAGTTTAGCGGGTTCCTACGAGCAGTACTTC.

The J gene is TRBJ2-4, the V gene TRBV6-5; 8 bases are shared with TRBD1. Looked up from germline, CDR1 is MNHEY and CDR2 is SVGAGI. The CDR3 is made up of 15 amino acids. Trimming cost V 0 bases and J 7 bases; bases outside gene matches: 5. Here the CDR3 DNA reads TGTGCCAGCAGTTACTCTACAGGGGGTCGGAACATTCAGTACTTC. This translates into CASSYSTGGRNIQYF.

This chain links TRBV6-1 with TRBJ2-1; possible D gene TRBD2, 5 bases. This CDR3 has 15 residues. Looked up from germline, CDR1 is MNHNS and CDR2 is SASEGT. The V end lost 1 base, the J end lost 3 bases, and 10 bases lay between the germline ends. CDR3: CASSEGLAVYNEQFF. The CDR3 DNA follows: TGTGCCAGCAGTGAAGGTCTAGCTGTCTACAATGAGCAGTTCTTC.

The chain joins TRBV9 to TRBJ2-5, with TRBD1 matching over 8 bases. Germline CDR1 is SGDLS and CDR2 is YYNGEE. The V and J ends lost 4 bases and 4 bases, in that order; junction bases with no gene match: 12. The CDR3 length is 16 residues. CDR3 coding DNA: TGTGCCAGCAGCCCAAACCCCCACAGGGGGGTAGAGACCCAGTACTTC. Its protein product is CASSPNPHRGVETQYF.

V and J are TRBV5-1 and TRBJ1-6, with a possible D match to TRBD1 (6 bases). CDR1 is SGHRS, CDR2 YFSETQ, per germline. There are 19 residues in the CDR3. V shed 0 bases and J shed 1 base, with 17 bases lying between them. The CDR3 bases are TGCGCCAGCAGCTTGGCCCTCTTGACAGGCGTGTCCTATAATTCACCCCTCCACTTT. Protein: CASSLALLTGVSYNSPLHF.

The rearrangement links TRBV5-1 to TRBJ1-3; 7 nucleotides align to TRBD1. Germline V gene sequence: CDR1 SGHRS, CDR2 YFSETQ. This CDR3 has 14 residues. V lost 4 bases, J lost 5 bases, and 6 bases stayed unmatched. The CDR3 region has the DNA TGCGCCAGCAGCCCTGACAGGGTTCGAAACACCATATATTTT. This encodes CASSPDRVRNTIYF.

The CDR3 loop is CASRMGLAGGPSYNEQFF. The CDR3 DNA reads TGTGCCAGCAGGATGGGACTAGCGGGGGGGCCTTCGTACAATGAGCAGTTCTTC. J is TRBJ2-1 and V is TRBV28, with 16 bases aligning to TRBD2. This CDR3 has 18 amino acids. The V gene end was trimmed by 6 bases and the J gene end by 4 bases; junction bases not matched to a gene: 9. The germline V gene encodes CDR1 MDHEN and CDR2 SYDVKM.

The rearrangement uses TRBV5-1 and TRBJ1-2, with TRBD1 as a possible D gene (5 bases). Germline loops: CDR1 SGHRS, CDR2 YFSETQ. The CDR3 is made up of 15 amino acids. The V end lost 4 bases, the J end lost 3 bases, and 16 bases lay between the germline ends. The CDR3 reads CASSAGQVQHYGYTF. CDR3 DNA sequence: TGCGCCAGCAGCGCCGGACAAGTTCAGCACTATGGCTACACCTTC.